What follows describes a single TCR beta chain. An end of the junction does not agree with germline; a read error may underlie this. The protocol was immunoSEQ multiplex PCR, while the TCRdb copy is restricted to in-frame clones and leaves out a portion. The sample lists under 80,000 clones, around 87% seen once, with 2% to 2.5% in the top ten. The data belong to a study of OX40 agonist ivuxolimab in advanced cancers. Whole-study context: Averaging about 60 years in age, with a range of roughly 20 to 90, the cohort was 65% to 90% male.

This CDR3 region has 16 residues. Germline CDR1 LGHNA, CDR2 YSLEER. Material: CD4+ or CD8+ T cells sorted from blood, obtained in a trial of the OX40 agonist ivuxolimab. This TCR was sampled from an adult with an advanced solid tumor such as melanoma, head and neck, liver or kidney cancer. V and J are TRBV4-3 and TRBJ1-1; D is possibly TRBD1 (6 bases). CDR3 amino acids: CASSEEGGVLNTEAFF. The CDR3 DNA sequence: TGCGCCAGCAGCGAAGAGGGGGGGGTCTTGAACACTGAAGCTTTCTTT.